This T cell receptor (beta chain) emerged from a study of T cell responses to AZD1222 COVID-19 vaccine. Study-level information: Pooling covered second doses at about 4 or about 12 weeks.

Study-level results: Reports say nearly half of spike-specific TCRs go after unmutated variant regions. Spike-specific TCRs gained breadth and depth after people received two AZD1222 doses.

V lost 4 bases to trimming and J lost 5 bases; unmatched junction nucleotides: 4. This CDR3 has 15 amino acids. Germline V gene lookup returns CDR1 SGHRS and CDR2 YFSETQ. This clone appeared once. Antigen: not known. Generated by immunoSEQ multiplex PCR, the TCRdb table keeps only in-frame clones and is missing some. Altogether 150,000 to 200,000 clones are present, less than 90% being singletons, with the ten largest covering under 2%. Sequencing used peripheral blood, obtained on day 0 of AZD1222 vaccination. The chain couples TRBV5-1 to TRBJ1-6, with TRBD1 matching over 9 bases. The receptor comes from an adult in good health. DNA for the CDR3: TGCGCCAGCAGCCTACGGACAGGGGATAATTCACCCCTCCACTTT. This gives the protein CASSLRTGDNSPLHF.